The present entry profiles one T cell receptor (beta chain) with its context. Its antigen is still unknown. The data stem from a study of T cell responses to AZD1222 COVID-19 vaccine. The V gene lost 1 base and the J gene lost 9 bases, with 20 bases spanning the gap. Germline lookup yields CDR1 SGHTS and CDR2 YDEGEE. This CDR3 spans 16 amino acids. Investigators merged groups given second doses at roughly 4 or roughly 12 weeks. Study findings and constraints: Spike was spanned by vaccine-associated CD4 TCRs, with dominance at 160-218 and 743-854. A mostly white British donor set with more females was recruited, and clonal diversity was possibly underestimated. Scientists sampled the repertoires only once the peak T cell response had passed.

TCRdb's copy holds only in-frame clones and misses some; the assay was immunoSEQ multiplex PCR. The sample lists roughly 150,000 clones, 85% to 95% occurring once. This chain links TRBV5-8 with TRBJ2-1; D might be TRBD1 (5 bases). This clonotype was obtained from an adult who received the AZD1222 COVID-19 vaccine. The sample in question was peripheral blood, obtained 28 days after the second AZD1222 dose. The CDR3, as DNA: TGTGCCAGCAGCTTGTCCAGCCGGCAGGGAAGGTCTGAGCAGTTCTTC. Its translation is CASSLSSRQGRSEQFF.